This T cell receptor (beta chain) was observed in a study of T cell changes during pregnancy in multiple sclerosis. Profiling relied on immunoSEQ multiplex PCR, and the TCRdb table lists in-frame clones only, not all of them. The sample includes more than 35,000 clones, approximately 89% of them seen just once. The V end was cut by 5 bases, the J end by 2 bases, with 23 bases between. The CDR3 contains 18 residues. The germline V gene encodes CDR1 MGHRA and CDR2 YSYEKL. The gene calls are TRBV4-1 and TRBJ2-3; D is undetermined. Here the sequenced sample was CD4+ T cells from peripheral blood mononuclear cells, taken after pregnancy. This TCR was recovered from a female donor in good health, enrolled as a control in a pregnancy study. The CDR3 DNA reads TGCGCCAGCAGCACCGAACCGGGTCCCTTCGCCCTCACAGATACGCAGTATTTT. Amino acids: CASSTEPGPFALTDTQYF.